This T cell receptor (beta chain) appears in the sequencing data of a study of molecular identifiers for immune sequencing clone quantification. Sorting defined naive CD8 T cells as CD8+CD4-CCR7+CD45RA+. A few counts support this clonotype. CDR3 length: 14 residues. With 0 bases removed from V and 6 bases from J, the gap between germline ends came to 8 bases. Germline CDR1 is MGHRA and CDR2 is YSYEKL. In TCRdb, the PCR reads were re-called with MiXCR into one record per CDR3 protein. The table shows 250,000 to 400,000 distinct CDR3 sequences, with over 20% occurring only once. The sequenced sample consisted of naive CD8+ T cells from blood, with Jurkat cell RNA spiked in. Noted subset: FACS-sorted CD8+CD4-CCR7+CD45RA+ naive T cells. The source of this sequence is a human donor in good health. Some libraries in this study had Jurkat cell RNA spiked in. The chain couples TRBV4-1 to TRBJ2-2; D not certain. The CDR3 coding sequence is TGCGCCAGCAGCCAAGATTGGGGTCCCGGGGAGCTGTTTTTT. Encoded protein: CASSQDWGPGELFF.